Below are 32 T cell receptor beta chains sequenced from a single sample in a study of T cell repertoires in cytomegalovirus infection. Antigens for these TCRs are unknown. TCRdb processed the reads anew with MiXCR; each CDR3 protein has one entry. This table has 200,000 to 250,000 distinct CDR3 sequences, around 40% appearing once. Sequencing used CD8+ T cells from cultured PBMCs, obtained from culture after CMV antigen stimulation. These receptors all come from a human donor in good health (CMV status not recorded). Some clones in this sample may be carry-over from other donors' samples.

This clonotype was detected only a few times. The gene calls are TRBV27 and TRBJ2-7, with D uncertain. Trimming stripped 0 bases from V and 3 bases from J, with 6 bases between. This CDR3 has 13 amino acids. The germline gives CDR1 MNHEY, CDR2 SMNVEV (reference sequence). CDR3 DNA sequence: TGTGCCAGCAGTTTATCTCAGAGCTACGAGCAGTACTTC. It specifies CASSLSQSYEQYF.

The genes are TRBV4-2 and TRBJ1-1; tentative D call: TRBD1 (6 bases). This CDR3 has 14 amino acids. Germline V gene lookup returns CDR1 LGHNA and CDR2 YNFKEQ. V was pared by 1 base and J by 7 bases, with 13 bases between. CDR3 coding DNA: TGTGCCAGCAGCCAAGCTGCGGACAGTATTGAAGCTTTCTTT. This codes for CASSQAADSIEAFF.

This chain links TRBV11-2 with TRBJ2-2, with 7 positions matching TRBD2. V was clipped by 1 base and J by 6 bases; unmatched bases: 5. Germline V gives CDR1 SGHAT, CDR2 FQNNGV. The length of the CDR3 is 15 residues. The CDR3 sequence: CASSLGLAEPGELFF. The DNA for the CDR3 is TGTGCCAGCAGCTTAGGTCTAGCGGAGCCCGGGGAGCTGTTTTTT.

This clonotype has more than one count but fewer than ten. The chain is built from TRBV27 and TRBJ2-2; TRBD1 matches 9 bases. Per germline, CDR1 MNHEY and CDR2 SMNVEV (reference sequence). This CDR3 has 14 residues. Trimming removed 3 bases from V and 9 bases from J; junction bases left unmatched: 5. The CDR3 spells CASSLLGQGRELFF. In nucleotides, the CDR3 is TGTGCCAGCAGTTTGTTGGGACAGGGAAGGGAGCTGTTTTTT.

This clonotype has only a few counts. CDR3 nucleotides: TGTGCCAGCAGTTCTCTGGGACAGGTGACGGTCCTGACTTTC. Its protein product is CASSSLGQVTVLTF. The chain is built from TRBV27 and TRBJ2-6; 8 nucleotides match TRBD1. J lost 13 bases, V lost 4 bases, and 9 bases had no gene match. Per germline, CDR1 MNHEY and CDR2 SMNVEV (reference sequence). The CDR3 extends over 14 amino acids. Full variable domain (rest looked up from reference TRBV27 and TRBJ2-6): EAQVTQNPRYLITVTGKKLTVTCSQNMNHEYMSWYRQDPGLGLRQIYYSMNVEVTDKGDVPEGYKVSRKEKRNFPLILESPSPNQTSLYFCASSSLGQVTVLTFGAGSRLTVL.

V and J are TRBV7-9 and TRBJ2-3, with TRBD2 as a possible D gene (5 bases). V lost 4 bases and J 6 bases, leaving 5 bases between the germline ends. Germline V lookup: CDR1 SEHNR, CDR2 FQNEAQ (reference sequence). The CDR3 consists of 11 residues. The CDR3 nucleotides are TGTGCCAGCAGCTGGAGGGATACGCAGTATTTT. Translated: CASSWRDTQYF.

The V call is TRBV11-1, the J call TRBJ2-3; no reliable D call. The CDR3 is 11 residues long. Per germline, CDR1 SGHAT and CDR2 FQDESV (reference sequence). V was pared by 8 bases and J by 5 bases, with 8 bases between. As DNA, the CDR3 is TGTGCCAGCTGCCACGGAGATACGCAGTATTTT. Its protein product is CASCHGDTQYF.

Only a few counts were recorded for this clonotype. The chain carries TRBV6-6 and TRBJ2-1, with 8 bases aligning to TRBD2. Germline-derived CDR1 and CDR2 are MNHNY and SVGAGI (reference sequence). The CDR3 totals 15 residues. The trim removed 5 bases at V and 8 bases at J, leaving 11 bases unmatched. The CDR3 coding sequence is TGTGCCAGCAGTCCTCGGGAGGGAACGCACCATGAGCAGTTCTTC. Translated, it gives CASSPREGTHHEQFF.

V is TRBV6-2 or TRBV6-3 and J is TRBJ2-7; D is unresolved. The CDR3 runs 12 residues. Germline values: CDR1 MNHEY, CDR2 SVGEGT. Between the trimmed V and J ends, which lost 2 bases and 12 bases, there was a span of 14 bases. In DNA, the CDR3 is TGTGCCAGCAGTTACCAACCTCCAGAGACGTACTTC. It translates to CASSYQPPETYF.

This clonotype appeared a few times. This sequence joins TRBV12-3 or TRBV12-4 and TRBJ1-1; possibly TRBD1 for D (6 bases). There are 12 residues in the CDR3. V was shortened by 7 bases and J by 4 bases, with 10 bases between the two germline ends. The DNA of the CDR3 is TGTGCCAGCATGACGGGGGCCACTGAAGCTTTCTTT. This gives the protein CASMTGATEAFF.

CDR3 DNA sequence: TGTGCCAGCAGCTTAGAGAGGGGGTACACTGAAGCTTTCTTT. Translating it yields CASSLERGYTEAFF. V and J are TRBV7-3 and TRBJ1-1, with a possible D match to TRBD1 (6 bases). The V end was cut by 2 bases, the J end by 3 bases, with 10 bases between. Germline lookup yields CDR1 SGHTA and CDR2 FQGTGA. The CDR3 extends over 14 amino acids.

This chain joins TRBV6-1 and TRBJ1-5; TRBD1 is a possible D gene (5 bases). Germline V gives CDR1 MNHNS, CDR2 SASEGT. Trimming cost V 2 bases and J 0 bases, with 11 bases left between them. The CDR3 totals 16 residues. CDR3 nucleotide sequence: TGTGCCAGCAGTGAACAGGGCCCTCATAGCAATCAGCCCCAGCATTTT. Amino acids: CASSEQGPHSNQPQHF.

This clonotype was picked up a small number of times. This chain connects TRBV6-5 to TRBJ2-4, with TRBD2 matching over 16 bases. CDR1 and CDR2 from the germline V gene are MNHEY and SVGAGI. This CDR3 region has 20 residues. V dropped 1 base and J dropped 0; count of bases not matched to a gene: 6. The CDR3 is CASSYFGTSGGATAKNIQYF. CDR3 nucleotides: TGTGCCAGCAGTTACTTTGGGACTAGCGGGGGGGCGACAGCCAAAAACATTCAGTACTTC.

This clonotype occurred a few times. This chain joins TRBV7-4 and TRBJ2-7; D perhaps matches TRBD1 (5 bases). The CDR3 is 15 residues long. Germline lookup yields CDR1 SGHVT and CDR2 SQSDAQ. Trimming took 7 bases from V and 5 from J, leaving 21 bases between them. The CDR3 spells CASNSQESHRDEQYF. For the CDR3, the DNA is TGTGCCAGCAACTCACAGGAATCGCATCGGGACGAGCAGTACTTC. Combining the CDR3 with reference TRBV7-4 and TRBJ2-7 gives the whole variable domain GAGVSQSPRYKVAKRGRDVALRCDSISGHVTLYWYRQTLGQGSEVLTYSQSDAQRDKSGRPSGRFSAERPERSVSTLKIQRTEQGDSAVYLCASNSQESHRDEQYFGPGTRLTVT.

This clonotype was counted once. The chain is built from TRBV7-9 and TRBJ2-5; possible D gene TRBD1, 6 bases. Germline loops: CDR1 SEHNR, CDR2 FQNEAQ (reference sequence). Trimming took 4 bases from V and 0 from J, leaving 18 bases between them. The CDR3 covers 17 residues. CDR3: CASSSHPLQGDQETQYF. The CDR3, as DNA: TGTGCCAGCAGCTCCCATCCGCTACAGGGAGACCAAGAGACCCAGTACTTC.

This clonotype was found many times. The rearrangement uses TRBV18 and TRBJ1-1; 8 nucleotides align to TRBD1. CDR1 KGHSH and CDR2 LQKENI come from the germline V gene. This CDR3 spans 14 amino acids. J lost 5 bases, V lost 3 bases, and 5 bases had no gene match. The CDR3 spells CASSPGQGATEAFF. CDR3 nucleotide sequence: TGTGCCAGCTCACCGGGGCAGGGGGCGACTGAAGCTTTCTTT. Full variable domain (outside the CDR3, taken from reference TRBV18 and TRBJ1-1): NAGVMQNPRHLVRRRGQEARLRCSPMKGHSHVYWYRQLPEEGLKFMVYLQKENIIDESGMPKERFSAEFPKEGPSILRIQQVVRGDSAAYFCASSPGQGATEAFFGQGTRLTVV.

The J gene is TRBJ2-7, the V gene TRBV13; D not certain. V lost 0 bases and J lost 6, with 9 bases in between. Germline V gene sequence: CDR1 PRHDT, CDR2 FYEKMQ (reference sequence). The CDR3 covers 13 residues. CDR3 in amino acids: CASSLGRRREQYF. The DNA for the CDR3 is TGTGCCAGCAGCTTAGGCCGACGGCGCGAGCAGTACTTC.

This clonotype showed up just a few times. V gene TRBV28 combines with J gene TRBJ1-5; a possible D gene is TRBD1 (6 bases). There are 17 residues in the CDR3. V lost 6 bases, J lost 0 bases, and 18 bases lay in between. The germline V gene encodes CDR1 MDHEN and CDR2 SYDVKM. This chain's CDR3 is CASSPGTHFFSNQPQHF. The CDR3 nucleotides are TGTGCCAGCAGCCCCGGGACACATTTTTTTAGCAATCAGCCCCAGCATTTT.

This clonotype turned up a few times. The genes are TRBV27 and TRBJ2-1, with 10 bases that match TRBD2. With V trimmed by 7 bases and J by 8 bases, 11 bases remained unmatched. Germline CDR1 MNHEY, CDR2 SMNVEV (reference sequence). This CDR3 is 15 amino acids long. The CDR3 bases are TGTGCCAGCACCTCTCAAGCGGGAGGGCGGGATGAGCAGTTCTTC. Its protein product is CASTSQAGGRDEQFF.

The CDR3 coding sequence is TGTGCCAGTAGTACCTTCCTGTTGACAGGGCGCGTCTACGAGCAGTACTTC. Protein sequence: CASSTFLLTGRVYEQYF. The chain employs TRBV19 and TRBJ2-7, with 7 bases identical to TRBD1. The CDR3 sequence is 17 residues long. The J segment lost 3 bases and the V segment lost 4 bases, leaving 15 bases of the junction unmatched. Germline V gene lookup returns CDR1 LNHDA and CDR2 SQIVND (reference sequence).

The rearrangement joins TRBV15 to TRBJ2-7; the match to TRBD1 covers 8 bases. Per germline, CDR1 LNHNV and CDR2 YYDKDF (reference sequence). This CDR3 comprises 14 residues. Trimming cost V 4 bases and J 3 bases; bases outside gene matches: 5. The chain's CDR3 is CATSTDREHYEQYF. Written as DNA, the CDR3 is TGTGCCACCAGCACGGACAGGGAGCACTACGAGCAGTACTTC.

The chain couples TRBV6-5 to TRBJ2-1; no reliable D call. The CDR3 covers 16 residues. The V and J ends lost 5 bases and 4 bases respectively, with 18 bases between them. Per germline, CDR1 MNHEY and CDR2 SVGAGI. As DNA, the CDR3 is TGTGCCAGCAGTCCAGATGAGGCGGTGCTGTACAATGAGCAGTTCTTC. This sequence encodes CASSPDEAVLYNEQFF.

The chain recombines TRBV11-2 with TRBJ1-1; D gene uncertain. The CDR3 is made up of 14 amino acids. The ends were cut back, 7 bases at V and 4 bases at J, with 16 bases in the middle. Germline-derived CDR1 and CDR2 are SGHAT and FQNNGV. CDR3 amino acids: CASNVAGGSTEAFF. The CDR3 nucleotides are TGTGCCAGCAACGTAGCGGGAGGCAGCACTGAAGCTTTCTTT.

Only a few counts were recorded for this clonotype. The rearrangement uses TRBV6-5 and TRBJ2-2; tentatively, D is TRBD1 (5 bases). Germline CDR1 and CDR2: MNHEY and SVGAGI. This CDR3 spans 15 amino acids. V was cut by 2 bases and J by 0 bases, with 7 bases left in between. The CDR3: CASSYRGSNTGELFF. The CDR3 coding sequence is TGTGCCAGCAGTTACAGGGGATCGAACACCGGGGAGCTGTTTTTT.

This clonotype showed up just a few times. The CDR3 bases are TGTGCCAGCAGTTTTTGGGGGGTCAATCAGCCCCAGCATTTT. Translation gives CASSFWGVNQPQHF. The V gene is TRBV12-3 or TRBV12-4, the J gene TRBJ1-5; maybe TRBD1 (5 bases). This CDR3 is built from 14 residues. Deletions cut 3 bases from V and 3 bases from J, with 9 bases between.

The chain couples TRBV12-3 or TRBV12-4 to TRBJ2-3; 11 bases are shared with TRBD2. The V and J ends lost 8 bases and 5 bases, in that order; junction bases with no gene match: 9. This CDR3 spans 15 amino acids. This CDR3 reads CASLHSGGARDTQYF. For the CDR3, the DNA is TGTGCCAGCTTGCATAGCGGGGGGGCCAGAGATACGCAGTATTTT.

CDR3 in amino acids: CATSSPSRSWRVPYNEQFF. In DNA, the CDR3 is TGTGCCACCAGCAGTCCAAGCCGGAGCTGGCGGGTTCCCTACAATGAGCAGTTCTTC. J is TRBJ2-1 and V is TRBV15; D possibly corresponds to TRBD2 (5 bases). CDR1 and CDR2 from the germline V gene are LNHNV and YYDKDF (reference sequence). This CDR3 has 19 residues. Trimming took 3 bases from V and 2 from J, leaving 23 bases between them.

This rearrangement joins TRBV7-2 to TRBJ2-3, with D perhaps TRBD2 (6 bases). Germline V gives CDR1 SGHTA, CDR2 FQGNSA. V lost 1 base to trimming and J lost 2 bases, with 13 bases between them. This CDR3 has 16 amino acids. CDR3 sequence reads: CASSLVRRGSTDTQYF. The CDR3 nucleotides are TGTGCCAGCAGCTTAGTAAGGCGGGGTTCCACAGATACGCAGTATTTT. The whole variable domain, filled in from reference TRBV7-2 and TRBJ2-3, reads GAGVSQSPSNKVTEKGKDVELRCDPISGHTALYWYRQSLGQGLEFLIYFQGNSAPDKSGLPSDRFSAERTGGSVSTLTIQRTQQEDSAVYLCASSLVRRGSTDTQYFGPGTRLTVL.

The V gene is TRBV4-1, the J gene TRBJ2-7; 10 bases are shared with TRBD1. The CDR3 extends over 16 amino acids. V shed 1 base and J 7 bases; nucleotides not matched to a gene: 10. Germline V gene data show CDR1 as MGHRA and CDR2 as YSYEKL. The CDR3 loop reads CASSQVAGTGVEEQYF. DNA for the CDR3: TGCGCCAGCAGCCAAGTAGCCGGGACAGGGGTCGAGGAGCAGTACTTC.

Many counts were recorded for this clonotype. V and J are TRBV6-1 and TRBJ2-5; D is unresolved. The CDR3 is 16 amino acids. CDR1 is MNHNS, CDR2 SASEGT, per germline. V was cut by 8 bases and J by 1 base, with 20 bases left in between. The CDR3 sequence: CASSLGPNYAQETQYF. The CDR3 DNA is TGTGCCAGCTCGTTGGGCCCCAACTATGCCCAAGAGACCCAGTACTTC.

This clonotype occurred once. The CDR3 reads CASSYGDRGFHSYEQYF. In nucleotides, the CDR3 is TGTGCCAGCAGCTACGGGGACAGGGGGTTTCATTCCTACGAGCAGTACTTC. The chain employs TRBV7-4 and TRBJ2-7; 11 nucleotides agree with TRBD1. Germline CDR1 reads SGHVT; CDR2 reads SQSDAQ. V was clipped by 4 bases and J by 1 base; unmatched bases: 9. The CDR3 extends over 17 amino acids.

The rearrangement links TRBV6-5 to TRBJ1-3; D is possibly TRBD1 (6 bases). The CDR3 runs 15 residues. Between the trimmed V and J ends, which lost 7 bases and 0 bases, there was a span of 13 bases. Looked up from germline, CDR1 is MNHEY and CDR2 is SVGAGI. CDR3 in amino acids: CASTPWDNSGNTIYF. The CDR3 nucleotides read TGTGCCAGCACCCCCTGGGACAACTCTGGAAACACCATATATTTT.